This TCR beta chain derives from a study of CD8+CD57+ T cells in acquired aplastic anemia (dated by TCRdb to 2016 to 2019). In terms of the full investigation: DNA extracted from sorted CD4+ and CD8+ cells had a mean of 3.2 ug, with a range of roughly 0.2 to 27.4 ug. CD8+CD57+ expansion was defined as a frequency above the mean frequency observed in healthy subjects.

Patients chosen for sequencing had shown expansion of CD8+CD57+ cells by flow cytometry. Severe acquired aplastic anemia was diagnosed in all patients according to International Study of Aplastic Anemia and Agranulocytosis and Camitta criteria. No patient had received any therapy when blood was sampled. The study deep-sequenced TCR repertoires of sorted CD4+ and CD8+ blood T cells from severe aplastic anemia patients and healthy subjects. Patients were enrolled under clinicaltrials.gov protocols 00001620, 01623167, 00001397, 00071045, 00081523 and 00961064 in the USA. Ficoll-Paque density gradient centrifugation was used to isolate peripheral blood mononuclear cells. CD4+ and CD8+ T cells were sorted by FACS or magnetic beads before DNA extraction. What the authors observed across the whole study: No significant difference in CD8+ Simpson's diversity was found between patients and healthy controls (P=0.060). Twenty-nine CD8+ CDR3 sequences were found in both patients and controls but appeared to be highly expressed in patients and within the immunodominant clones of the patients.

Comment on this clonotype: What this receptor recognizes is not known. Base-call qualities are not available, and no considerably larger clone is one nucleotide away.

Genomic DNA served as template for TCR beta VDJ combination and CDR3 sequence profiling. An Illumina HiSeq 2000 was the platform used for TCR repertoire sequencing. As for the authors' bioinformatics: Repertoire assessment relied on Simpson's diversity index, CDR3 size and DJ length profiles, and TRBV/TRBJ rearrangement plots. The most abundant DNA sequence in the deep sequencing data was taken as the immunodominant clone. CDR3 amino acid sequences were checked for sharing across subjects and were also compared against the VDJdb database and published repertoires. The public reads were reprocessed in TCRdb via fastp at Q25 and MiXCR, keeping in-frame beta chains. Here each entry gathers all rows of one CDR3 protein and keeps the most common genes and DNA. The authors' filters were not applied to this entry. The sample has about 150,000 distinct CDR3 sequences on record, about 54% of them singletons. 9.5% to 15% of the sample is in the top ten clones.

The sequence was obtained from a human donor with aplastic anemia. The material sequenced was sorted CD4+, CD8+, or CD8+CD57+ T cells (not recorded which) from PBMCs.

The CDR3 protein is CATSRDGAYEQYF. The bases read TGTGCCACCAGCAGAGATGGGGCCTACGAGCAGTACTTC. The chain joins TRBV15 to TRBJ2-7; no D gene call is confident. V was cut back by 0 bases and J by 2 bases, leaving a gap of 5 bases between them. Inclusive of the bounding cysteine and phenylalanine, the CDR3 is 13 residues long. Here the CDR3 DNA is all that survives: 39 bases in frame from base 1. From a lookup of the germline V gene (reference sequence), CDR1 and CDR2 are LNHNV and YYDKDF.